Listed below are T cell receptor beta chains from one sample, sequenced in a study of blood T cell repertoires in COVID-19. The repertoire was sequenced with immunoSEQ multiplex PCR; TCRdb's copy has only in-frame clones and lacks some. This sample yields around 240,000 clones, of which approximately 85% are seen a single time; approximately 2% belongs to the top ten. The sequencing sample was made of PBMCs or T cells enriched from blood (not recorded which). The receptors come from a woman in her forties or fifties who had recovered from COVID-19. CDR3s include the opening cysteine and the closing phenylalanine or tryptophan. D genes are given only for firm matches. Expanded clones get a size class; other rows say once, few or many, or leave the size out.

clone_size,j_call,d_call,v_call,cdr3_length,cdr3_aa,cdr3_nt
once,TRBJ2-7,-,TRBV19,12,CASRGTHYEQYF,TGTGCCAGTAGGGGGACACACTACGAGCAGTACTTC
-,TRBJ2-5,-,TRBV7-3,14,CASSLMGGVETQYF,TGTGCCAGCAGCCTAATGGGGGGTGTGGAGACCCAGTACTTC
-,TRBJ2-7,TRBD1,TRBV9,18,CASSAGTGGFVGSYEQYF,TGTGCCAGCAGTGCCGGGACAGGGGGCTTCGTGGGTTCCTACGAGCAGTACTTC
-,TRBJ1-1,-,TRBV7-9,17,CASSLGPGRAKDTEAFF,TGTGCCAGCAGCTTGGGGCCGGGGAGGGCCAAGGACACTGAAGCTTTCTTT
few,TRBJ2-7,TRBD2,TRBV28,14,CASNRGLAGVQQYF,TGTGCCAGCAACCGGGGACTAGCGGGAGTTCAGCAGTACTTC
-,TRBJ2-3,-,TRBV7-2,15,CASSLFVRGTDTQYF,TGTGCCAGCAGCTTATTTGTGCGAGGCACAGATACGCAGTATTTT
once,TRBJ2-7,-,TRBV10-3,13,CAISGSGGYEQYF,TGTGCCATCAGTGGGTCCGGAGGCTACGAGCAGTACTTC
once,TRBJ1-1,-,TRBV3-1/TRBV3-2,13,CASSRGGFTEAFF,TGTGCCAGCAGCCGGGGGGGGTTCACTGAAGCTTTCTTT
once,TRBJ2-5,TRBD2,TRBV7-6,15,CASSLQYAGEETQYF,TGTGCCAGCAGCTTGCAGTACGCGGGAGAAGAGACCCAGTACTTC
-,TRBJ1-4,-,TRBV2,16,CASSKPSSPSGEKLFF,TGTGCCAGCAGTAAGCCCTCAAGCCCCTCAGGAGAAAAACTGTTTTTT
-,TRBJ1-1,-,TRBV5-1,14,CASSLVTEQTEAFF,TGCGCCAGCAGCTTGGTCACGGAGCAAACTGAAGCTTTCTTT
-,TRBJ2-1,TRBD2,TRBV2,14,CASIQTSDYNEQFF,TGTGCCAGCATACAGACTAGCGACTACAATGAGCAGTTCTTC
few,TRBJ2-6,-,TRBV4-2,16,CASSPGDSSGANVLTF,TGTGCCAGCAGCCCCGGGGACTCCTCTGGGGCCAACGTCCTGACTTTC
-,TRBJ2-2,TRBD2,TRBV28,16,CASSAYTSGELGELFF,TGTGCCAGCAGTGCGTATACTAGCGGGGAACTCGGGGAGCTGTTTTTT
-,TRBJ1-1,-,TRBV5-1,13,CASSPSLGREAFF,TGCGCCAGCAGCCCCTCTTTGGGCAGGGAAGCTTTCTTT
-,TRBJ2-7,TRBD2,TRBV4-1,16,CASSQEAVAGFSKQYF,TGCGCCAGCAGCCAAGAGGCGGTAGCGGGATTTTCCAAGCAGTACTTC
-,TRBJ1-2,-,TRBV28,13,CASSFQGNYGYTF,TGTGCCAGCAGTTTTCAGGGGAACTATGGCTACACCTTC
once,TRBJ2-1,-,TRBV5-4,17,CASSHDRQRPSDNEQFF,TGTGCCAGCAGCCATGACAGACAGCGACCTTCGGACAATGAGCAGTTCTTC
once,TRBJ2-7,-,TRBV4-2,15,CASSQETEAVYEQYF,TGTGCCAGCAGCCAAGAGACCGAGGCAGTCTACGAGCAGTACTTC
-,TRBJ2-7,TRBD1,TRBV2,17,CASRIGPGTGGSREQYF,TGTGCCAGCCGCATCGGACCCGGGACAGGGGGGTCAAGGGAGCAGTACTTC
-,TRBJ2-1,TRBD2,TRBV5-6,14,CASRPGGGRREQFF,TGTGCCAGTAGACCGGGAGGAGGTAGGAGGGAGCAGTTCTTC
-,TRBJ1-2,-,TRBV19,11,CAIRGSTSYTF,TGTGCCATAAGGGGGAGCACGAGCTACACCTTC
once,TRBJ2-3,-,TRBV29-1,20,CSAGRGTTGYEDPAPDTQYF,TGCAGCGCTGGCCGTGGAACAACAGGGTATGAAGATCCCGCCCCAGATACGCAGTATTTT
-,TRBJ2-2,-,TRBV5-1,14,CASSPEAFGGELFF,TGCGCCAGCAGCCCGGAGGCGTTTGGAGGGGAGCTGTTTTTT
few,TRBJ2-1,-,TRBV5-1,16,CASSLDRLGSYNEQFF,TGCGCCAGCAGCTTGGACAGGCTTGGCTCCTACAATGAGCAGTTCTTC
once,TRBJ2-3,TRBD1,TRBV19,17,CASSIGRDRIITDTQYF,TGTGCCAGTAGTATAGGTCGGGACAGGATCATCACAGATACGCAGTATTTT
-,TRBJ1-2,-,TRBV7-9,16,CASSFSKTEKVDGYTF,TGTGCCAGCAGCTTCTCAAAGACAGAAAAAGTAGATGGCTACACCTTC
-,TRBJ2-1,-,TRBV4-2,16,CASSQDEVPSYNEQFF,TGTGCCAGCAGCCAAGATGAGGTGCCATCCTACAATGAGCAGTTCTTC
-,TRBJ2-1,TRBD2,TRBV6-5,15,CASSYGTSGSREQFF,TGTGCCAGCAGTTACGGGACTAGCGGGAGTAGGGAGCAGTTCTTC
-,TRBJ1-6,-,TRBV30,13,CAWRGGHGPPLHF,TGTGCCTGGAGGGGGGGGCATGGTCCACCCCTCCACTTT
-,TRBJ2-3,TRBD2,TRBV2,15,CASSDGLAGTDTQYF,TGTGCCAGCAGTGACGGGCTAGCGGGCACAGATACGCAGTATTTT
-,TRBJ1-2,-,TRBV5-1,14,CASSLAGEGYGYTF,TGCGCCAGCAGCTTGGCAGGGGAGGGTTATGGCTACACCTTC
once,TRBJ1-1,TRBD1,TRBV28,14,CASRTGTRDTEAFF,TGTGCCTCCCGGACAGGGACGAGGGACACTGAAGCTTTCTTT
-,TRBJ2-6,-,TRBV30,16,CAWSFPPGSGANVLTF,TGTGCCTGGAGTTTTCCCCCAGGATCTGGGGCCAACGTCCTGACTTTC
-,TRBJ1-6,TRBD1,TRBV6-4,14,CASSDDRGNSPLHF,TGTGCCAGCAGTGACGACAGGGGAAACTCACCCCTCCACTTT